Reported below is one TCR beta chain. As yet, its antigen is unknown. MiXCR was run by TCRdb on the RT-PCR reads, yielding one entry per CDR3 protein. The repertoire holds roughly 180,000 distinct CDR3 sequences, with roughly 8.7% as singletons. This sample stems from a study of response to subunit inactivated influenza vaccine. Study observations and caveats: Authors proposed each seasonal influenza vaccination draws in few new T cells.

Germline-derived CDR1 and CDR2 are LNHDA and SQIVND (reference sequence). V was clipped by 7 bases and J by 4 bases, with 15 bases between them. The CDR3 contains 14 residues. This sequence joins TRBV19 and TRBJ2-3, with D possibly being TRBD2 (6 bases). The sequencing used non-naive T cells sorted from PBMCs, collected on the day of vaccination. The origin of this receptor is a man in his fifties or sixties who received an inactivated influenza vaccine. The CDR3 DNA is TGTGCCAGTAAGCTTGGAGGGGTCGCAGATACGCAGTATTTT. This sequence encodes CASKLGGVADTQYF. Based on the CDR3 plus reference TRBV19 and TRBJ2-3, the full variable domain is DGGITQSPKYLFRKEGQNVTLSCEQNLNHDAMYWYRQDPGQGLRLIYYSQIVNDFQKGDIAEGYSVSREKKESFPLTVTSAQKNPTAFYLCASKLGGVADTQYFGPGTRLTVL.